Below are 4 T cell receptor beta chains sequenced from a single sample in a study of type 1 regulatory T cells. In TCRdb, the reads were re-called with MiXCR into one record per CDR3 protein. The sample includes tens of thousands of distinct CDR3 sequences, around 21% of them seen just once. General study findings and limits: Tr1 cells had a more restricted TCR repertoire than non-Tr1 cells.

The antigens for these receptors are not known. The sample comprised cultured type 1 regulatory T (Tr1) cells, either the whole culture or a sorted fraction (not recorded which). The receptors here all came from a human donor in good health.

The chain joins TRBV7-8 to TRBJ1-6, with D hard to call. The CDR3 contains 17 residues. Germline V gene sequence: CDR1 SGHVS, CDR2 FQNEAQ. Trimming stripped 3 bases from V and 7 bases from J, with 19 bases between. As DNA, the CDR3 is TGTGCCAGCAGCTTCTCCAAGGGCAATTTATTAAATTCACCCCTCCACTTT. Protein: CASSFSKGNLLNSPLHF.

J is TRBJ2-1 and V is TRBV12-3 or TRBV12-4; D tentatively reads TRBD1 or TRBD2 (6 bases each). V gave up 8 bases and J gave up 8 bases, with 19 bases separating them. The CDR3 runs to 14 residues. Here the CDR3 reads CASSNRGRDYEQFF. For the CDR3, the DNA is TGTGCCAGCTCCAATCGGGGGCGGGATTATGAGCAGTTCTTC.

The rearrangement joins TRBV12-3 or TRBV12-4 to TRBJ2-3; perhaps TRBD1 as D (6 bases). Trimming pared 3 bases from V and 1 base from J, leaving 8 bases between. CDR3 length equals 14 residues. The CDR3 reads CASSFDRRTDTQYF. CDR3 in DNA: TGTGCCAGCAGTTTTGACAGGCGCACAGATACGCAGTATTTT.

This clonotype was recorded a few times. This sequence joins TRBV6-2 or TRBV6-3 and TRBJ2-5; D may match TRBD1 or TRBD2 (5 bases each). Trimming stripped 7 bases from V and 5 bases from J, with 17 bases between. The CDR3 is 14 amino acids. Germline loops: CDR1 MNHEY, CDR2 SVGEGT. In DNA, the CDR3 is TGTGCCAGCACCCGGGACGGGATGAGGGAGACCCAGTACTTC. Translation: CASTRDGMRETQYF.